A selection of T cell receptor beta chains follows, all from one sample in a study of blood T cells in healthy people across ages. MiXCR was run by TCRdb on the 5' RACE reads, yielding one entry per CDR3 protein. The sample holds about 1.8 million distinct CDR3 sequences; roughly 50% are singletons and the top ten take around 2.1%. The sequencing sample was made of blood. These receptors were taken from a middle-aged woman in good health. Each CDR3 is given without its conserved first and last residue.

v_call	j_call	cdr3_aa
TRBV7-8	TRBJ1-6	ASSEVGDPLWPLH
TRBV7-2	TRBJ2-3	ASSQELAGVALFSTDTQY
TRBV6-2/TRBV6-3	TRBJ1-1	ASRDMQGNTGAF
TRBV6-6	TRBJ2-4	ASSYIRVIPEY
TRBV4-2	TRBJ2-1	ASSPLAGEQSSYNEQF
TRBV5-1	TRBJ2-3	ASSPLRDVDTQY
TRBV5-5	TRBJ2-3	ASSLEPGLALTDTQY
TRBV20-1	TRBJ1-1	SARDIGSLNTEAF
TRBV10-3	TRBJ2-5	AISEVTGAKTQY
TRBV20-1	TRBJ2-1	SARRDREPYNEQF
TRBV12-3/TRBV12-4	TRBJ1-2	ASSLRGRYYGYT
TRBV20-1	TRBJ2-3	SARGTQISTDTQY
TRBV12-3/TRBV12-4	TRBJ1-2	ASSLNRGAYGYT
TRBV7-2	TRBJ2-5	ASSYDVAGGLRNEQY
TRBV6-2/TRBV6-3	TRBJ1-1	ASGWVNTEAF
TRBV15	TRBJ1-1	ATSRGGILMNTEAF
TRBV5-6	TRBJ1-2	ASSLGAFLDYGYT
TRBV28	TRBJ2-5	ASSKDEETQY
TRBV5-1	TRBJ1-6	PSSLRQGADNSPLH
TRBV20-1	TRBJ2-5	SANDPGQSKTQY
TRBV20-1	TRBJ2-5	SARKIGRVGETQY
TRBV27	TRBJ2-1	ASSKSGNEQF